This T cell receptor beta chain was captured by sequencing in a study of Ad26.COV2.S vaccination and SARS-CoV-2 variants (dated by TCRdb to the early 2020s). General notes on the study: Donors in the vaccine arm were drawn from COV1001, a phase I-IIa trial of Ad26.COV2.S in healthy adults that was multicentre, randomized, double-blind and placebo-controlled. A total of roughly 32 samples were included in the TCR-sequenced set, comprising approximately 20 Ad26.COV2.S vaccine recipients, 5 placebo recipients and 8 SARS-CoV-2 convalescent individuals. Investigators remained blinded to trial group allocation during experiments and outcome assessment. Participants in the trial were split at random into five groups of five each, receiving low-dose or high-dose Ad26.COV2.S once or twice, or else placebo on both occasions. Ad26.COV2.S was administered intramuscularly at 5 x 10^10 or 1 x 10^11 viral particles, either as a single shot or as two shots given 56 days apart. The specificity and breadth of SARS-CoV-2-reactive T cell receptors after Ad26.COV2.S vaccination were assessed by TCRbeta repertoire sequencing. The full study reports these points: Vaccine and placebo recipients had comparable non-spike TCR breadth, which fits with the vaccine containing only spike. The authors noted that the TCR breadth and depth analyses may have underestimated total T cell responses. After vaccination, spike-specific CD8+ and CD4+ T cell responses were reported to show substantial breadth. Ad26.COV2.S recipients had higher spike-specific TCR breadth than placebo recipients (P = 0.0014). The study was not powered to compare responses between vaccine doses or regimens.

On this clone itself: Its specific antigen is unknown. No base quality values were provided; no much bigger clone lies one nucleotide off.

The immunoSEQ Assay was the method used to sequence TCRbeta CDR3 regions. After extraction, genomic DNA underwent amplification by bias-controlled multiplex PCR, followed by high-throughput sequencing. As for the authors' bioinformatics: To quantify the absolute abundance of every unique TCRbeta CDR3 region, sequences were collapsed and filtered. T cell fraction was estimated by normalizing TCRbeta template counts to usable DNA, with usable DNA measured through amplification of reference genes found in all nucleated cells. Repertoire TCRs were annotated as SARS-CoV-2-specific by exact matching of V gene, CDR3 amino acid sequence and J gene to a known reactive TCR set. The reference SARS-CoV-2 TCR set was obtained from MIRA and was filtered for enrichment in COVID-19-positive ImmuneCODE repertoires, whereby public or cross-reactive TCRs were removed. Drawing on the MIRA antigens, annotated TCRs were analysed further at the level of specific ORF or position within ORF. Breadth was defined as the number of annotated unique rearrangements divided by the total number of unique productive rearrangements, and depth was defined as the summed frequency of the annotated unique rearrangements. Two-sided Wilcoxon rank-sum tests were applied when comparing TCR breadth between groups. Drawn from immuneACCESS, this table holds only the in-frame rearrangements with V and J called that TCRdb kept. Clones are partly lost; checked studies trace under half to an unresolved V gene and leave the rest unexplained. Clone size and V and J calls were adopted from that table, with D and trimming inferred from the DNA. Recorded for this sample are hundreds of thousands of clones; roughly nine tenths of them occurred a single time. The ten largest make up 2.5% to 3% of the sample.

The treatment or condition label corresponds to: some 19 received Ad26.COV2.S at low or high dose, single or two shots; five or six received placebo; per-sample allocation not given. For vaccine and placebo recipients, repertoires were sequenced using samples collected on day 63 after the first injection. Between 29 July and 7 August 2020, Cohort 1b enrolled fewer than 30 adults aged 18-55 years at one site in Boston, USA. As a vaccine, Ad26.COV2.S was a replication-incompetent adenovirus type 26 vector that expressed a prefusion-stabilized SARS-CoV-2 spike protein derived from the original Wuhan strain. The germline V gene provides CDR1 KGHSH and CDR2 LQKENI. V and J lose 4 bases and 7 bases, and a span of 11 bases separates them. Inclusive of the bounding cysteine and phenylalanine, the CDR3 is 14 residues long. CDR3 DNA only is kept here, 42 bases in frame from base 1.

The chain uses TRBV18 and TRBJ1-6; a confident D gene designation cannot be given. The receptor's source is a person aged 18-60 years who received the Ad26.COV2.S COVID-19 vaccine or a placebo. The specimen comprised peripheral blood, sampled in a trial of Ad26.COV2.S vaccine versus placebo. The sequenced DNA is TGTGCCAGCTCACTCACGGACCGAAATTCACCCCTCCACTTT. Translated, it reads CASSLTDRNSPLHF.